The clone carrying this TCR beta chain was seen a few times. Its target is not known. This entry belongs to a study of beta chain features in type 1 diabetes. Study observations and caveats: Patients' naive, central memory and Treg TCRB repertoires seemed closer to one another than those of healthy donors.

What was sequenced were expressed TCRB transcripts, since all of the isolated RNA had been reverse transcribed. Method: immunoSEQ multiplex PCR; TCRdb's copy keeps in-frame clones and lacks some. The top ten hold roughly 0.6% of the sample, which has about 180,000 clones, about 13% seen once. Germline V gene data show CDR1 as SGHRS and CDR2 as YFSETQ. The CDR3 is 14 residues long. The V end was cut by 0 bases, the J end by 2 bases, with 8 bases between. Sequencing was performed on central memory CD4+ T cells from blood. The V call is TRBV5-1, the J call TRBJ1-1; D remains unclear. The clonotype originates from a young woman in good health. CDR3 sequence (DNA): TGCGCCAGCAGCTTGGTAGCAGATAACACTGAAGCTTTCTTT. Its translation is CASSLVADNTEAFF.